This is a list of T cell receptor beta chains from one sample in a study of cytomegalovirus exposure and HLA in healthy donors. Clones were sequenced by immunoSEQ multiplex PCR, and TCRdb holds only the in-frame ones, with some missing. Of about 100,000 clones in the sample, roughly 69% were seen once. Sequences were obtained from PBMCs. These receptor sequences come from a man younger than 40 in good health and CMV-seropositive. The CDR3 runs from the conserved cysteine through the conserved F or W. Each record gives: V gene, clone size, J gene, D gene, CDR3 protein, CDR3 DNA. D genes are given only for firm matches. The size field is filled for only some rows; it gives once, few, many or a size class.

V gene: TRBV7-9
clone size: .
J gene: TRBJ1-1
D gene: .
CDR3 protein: CASSPRTEAFF
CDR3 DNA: TGTGCCAGCAGCCCTCGGACAGAAGCTTTCTTT

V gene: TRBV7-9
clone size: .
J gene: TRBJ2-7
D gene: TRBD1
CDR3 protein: CASSLQDRAPYF
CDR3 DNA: TGTGCCAGCAGCTTACAGGACAGGGCGCCGTACTTC

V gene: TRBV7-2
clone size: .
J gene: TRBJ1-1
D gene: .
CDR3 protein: CASSSGQVITEAFF
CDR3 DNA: TGTGCCAGCAGCAGCGGGCAGGTGATCACTGAAGCTTTCTTT

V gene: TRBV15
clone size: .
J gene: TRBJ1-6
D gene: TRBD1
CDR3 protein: CATSRGDRGNSPLHF
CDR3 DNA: TGTGCCACCAGCAGGGGGGACAGGGGGAATTCACCCCTCCACTTT

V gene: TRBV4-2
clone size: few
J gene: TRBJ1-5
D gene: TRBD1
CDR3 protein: CASSAPGQSNQPQHF
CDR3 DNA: TGTGCCAGCAGCGCCCCGGGACAGTCGAATCAGCCCCAGCATTTT

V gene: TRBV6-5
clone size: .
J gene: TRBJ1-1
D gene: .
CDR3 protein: CASVDREAFF
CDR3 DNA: TGTGCCAGCGTCGACAGGGAAGCTTTCTTT

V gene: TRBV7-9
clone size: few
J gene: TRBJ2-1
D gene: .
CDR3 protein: CASNGGGIGNEQFF
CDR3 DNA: TGTGCGTCCAACGGCGGGGGCATAGGGAATGAGCAGTTCTTC

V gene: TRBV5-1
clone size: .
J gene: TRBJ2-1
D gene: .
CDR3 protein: CASSLTEQLEQFF
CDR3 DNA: TGCGCCAGCAGCTTGACGGAGCAGCTTGAGCAGTTCTTC

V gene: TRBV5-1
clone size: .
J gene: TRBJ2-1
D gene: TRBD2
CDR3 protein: CASSLGLAGSSYNEQFF
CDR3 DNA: TGCGCCAGCAGCTTGGGGCTAGCGGGTAGCTCCTACAATGAGCAGTTCTTC

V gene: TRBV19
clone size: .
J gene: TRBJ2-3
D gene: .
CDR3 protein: CASRADPSTDTQYF
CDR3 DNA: TGTGCCAGTAGGGCGGATCCTAGCACAGATACGCAGTATTTT

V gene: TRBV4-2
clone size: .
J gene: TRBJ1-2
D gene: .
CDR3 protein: CASSQDLGVFYGYTF
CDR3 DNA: TGTGCCAGCAGCCAAGATCTAGGAGTTTTCTATGGCTACACCTTC

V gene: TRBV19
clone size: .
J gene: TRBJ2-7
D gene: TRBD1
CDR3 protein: CASRTGFNEQYF
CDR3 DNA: TGTGCCAGTAGGACAGGGTTTAACGAGCAGTACTTC

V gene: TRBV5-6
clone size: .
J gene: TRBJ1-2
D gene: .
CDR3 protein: CASSLALAAYYGYTF
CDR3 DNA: TGTGCCAGCAGCTTGGCCCTGGCGGCATACTATGGCTACACCTTC